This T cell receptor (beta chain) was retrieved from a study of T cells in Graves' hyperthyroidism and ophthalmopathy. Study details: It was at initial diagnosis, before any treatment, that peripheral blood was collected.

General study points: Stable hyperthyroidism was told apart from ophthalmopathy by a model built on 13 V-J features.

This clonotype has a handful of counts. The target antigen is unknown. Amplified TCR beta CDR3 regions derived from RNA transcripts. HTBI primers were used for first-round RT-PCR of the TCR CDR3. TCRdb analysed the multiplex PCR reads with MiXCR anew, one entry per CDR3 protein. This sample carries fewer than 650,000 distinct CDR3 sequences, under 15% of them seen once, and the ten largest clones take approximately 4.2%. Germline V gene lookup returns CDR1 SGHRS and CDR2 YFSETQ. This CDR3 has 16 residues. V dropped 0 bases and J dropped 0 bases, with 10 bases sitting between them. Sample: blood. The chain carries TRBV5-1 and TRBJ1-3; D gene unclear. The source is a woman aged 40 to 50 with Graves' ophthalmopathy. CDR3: CASSLGSARSGNTIYF. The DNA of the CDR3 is TGCGCCAGCAGCTTGGGATCGGCCCGCTCTGGAAACACCATATATTTT.